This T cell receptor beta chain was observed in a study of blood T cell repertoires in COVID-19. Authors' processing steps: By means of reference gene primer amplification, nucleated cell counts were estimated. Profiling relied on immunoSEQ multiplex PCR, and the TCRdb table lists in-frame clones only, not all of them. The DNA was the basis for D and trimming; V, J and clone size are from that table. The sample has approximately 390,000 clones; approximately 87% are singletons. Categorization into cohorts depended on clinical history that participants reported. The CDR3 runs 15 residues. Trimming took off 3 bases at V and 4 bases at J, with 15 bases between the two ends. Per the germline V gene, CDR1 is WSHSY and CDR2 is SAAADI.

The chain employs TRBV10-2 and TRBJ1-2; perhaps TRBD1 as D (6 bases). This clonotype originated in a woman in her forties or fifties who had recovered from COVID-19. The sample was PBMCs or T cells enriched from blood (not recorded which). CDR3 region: CASSDYGQGGYGYTF. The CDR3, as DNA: TGCGCCAGCAGTGATTACGGACAAGGGGGCTATGGCTACACCTTC.